This is a list of T cell receptor beta chains from one sample in a study of blood T cell repertoires in COVID-19. This table comes from immunoSEQ multiplex PCR, and its TCRdb copy is limited to in-frame clones, with some not included. The sample includes 410,000 or so clones, over 75% of them seen just once. The sequenced sample consisted of peripheral blood. The source is a woman in her forties with COVID-19, enrolled during active disease. Each CDR3 is given with its conserved first and last residue. Fields, in order: CDR3 protein, J gene, V gene.

CDR3: CASSQGLSGYEQYF; J: TRBJ2-7; V: TRBV4-1
CDR3: CASRTLYQETQYF; J: TRBJ2-5; V: TRBV12-3/TRBV12-4
CDR3: CASSLDSSRTSGANVLTF; J: TRBJ2-6; V: TRBV11-3
CDR3: CASSLQQGGNTEAFF; J: TRBJ1-1; V: TRBV7-2
CDR3: CASSYDRNNSPLHF; J: TRBJ1-6; V: TRBV6-5
CDR3: CASSLQGVDGYTF; J: TRBJ1-2; V: TRBV28
CDR3: CASSSQTGANYGYTF; J: TRBJ1-2; V: TRBV5-1
CDR3: CASSGTARNYGYTF; J: TRBJ1-2; V: TRBV6-5
CDR3: CASSLDRANYGYTF; J: TRBJ1-2; V: TRBV5-1
CDR3: CASSPLTDLETQYF; J: TRBJ2-5; V: TRBV14
CDR3: CASTPGTLSYEQYF; J: TRBJ2-7; V: TRBV6-5
CDR3: CASRSGQGGEKLFF; J: TRBJ1-4; V: TRBV7-2
CDR3: CASSLRSQRSYEQYF; J: TRBJ2-7; V: TRBV5-6
CDR3: CASSLSGLAGGPGGGNEQFF; J: TRBJ2-1; V: TRBV27
CDR3: CATSQGGAGSSSGNTIYF; J: TRBJ1-3; V: TRBV15
CDR3: CASSYQDRETQYF; J: TRBJ2-5; V: TRBV6-2/TRBV6-3
CDR3: CASSYRGGNTIYF; J: TRBJ1-3; V: TRBV5-4
CDR3: CASSLVDRGYEQYF; J: TRBJ2-7; V: TRBV5-4
CDR3: CASSLLQGFGYTF; J: TRBJ1-2; V: TRBV7-9
CDR3: CASSQDRGNSPLHF; J: TRBJ1-6; V: TRBV19
CDR3: CASGLVPDQLAGREDEQFF; J: TRBJ2-1; V: TRBV12-5
CDR3: CASSYINRGARTEAFF; J: TRBJ1-1; V: TRBV6-2/TRBV6-3
CDR3: CASTGATNYGYTF; J: TRBJ1-2; V: TRBV2
CDR3: CASSQDSLAETYEQYF; J: TRBJ2-7; V: TRBV4-3
CDR3: CASSFEPGQGNTIYF; J: TRBJ1-3; V: TRBV5-1
CDR3: CASRSTGPQETQYF; J: TRBJ2-5; V: TRBV19
CDR3: CASMTAAYNSPLHF; J: TRBJ1-6; V: TRBV2
CDR3: CASSFDGDNSPLHF; J: TRBJ1-6; V: TRBV5-1
CDR3: CASSALQGGNTEAFF; J: TRBJ1-1; V: TRBV7-9
CDR3: CASSLTGVGNQPQHF; J: TRBJ1-5; V: TRBV28
CDR3: CASSLIGTAFGNTIYF; J: TRBJ1-3; V: TRBV5-1
CDR3: CASSIVTGSGQPQHF; J: TRBJ1-5; V: TRBV5-5
CDR3: CAWSLQGGTEAFF; J: TRBJ1-1; V: TRBV30
CDR3: CASSPQEGVGETQYF; J: TRBJ2-5; V: TRBV9
CDR3: CASRKGAAVYGYTF; J: TRBJ1-2; V: TRBV19
CDR3: CASSRRGGHVF; J: TRBJ2-1; V: TRBV6-5
CDR3: CASSDRGNYGYTF; J: TRBJ1-2; V: TRBV5-1
CDR3: CASSQDPPGDFGTQYF; J: TRBJ2-3; V: TRBV4-1
CDR3: CASRLVVAGELFF; J: TRBJ2-2; V: TRBV11-2
CDR3: CASSQRVPLRDTEAFF; J: TRBJ1-1; V: TRBV3-1/TRBV3-2
CDR3: CAIRQDSNQPQHF; J: TRBJ1-5; V: TRBV10-3
CDR3: CASLGRGYTEAFF; J: TRBJ1-1; V: TRBV3-1/TRBV3-2
CDR3: CATSRGQVSNQPQHF; J: TRBJ1-5; V: TRBV15
CDR3: CASSEARGDRPHF; J: TRBJ2-5; V: TRBV6-1
CDR3: CASSDDRGDQPQHF; J: TRBJ1-5; V: TRBV2
CDR3: CAWLRGRANYGYTF; J: TRBJ1-2; V: TRBV2
CDR3: CASSPRGVLGELFF; J: TRBJ2-2; V: TRBV27
CDR3: CASSATSGRATDTQYF; J: TRBJ2-3; V: TRBV5-8